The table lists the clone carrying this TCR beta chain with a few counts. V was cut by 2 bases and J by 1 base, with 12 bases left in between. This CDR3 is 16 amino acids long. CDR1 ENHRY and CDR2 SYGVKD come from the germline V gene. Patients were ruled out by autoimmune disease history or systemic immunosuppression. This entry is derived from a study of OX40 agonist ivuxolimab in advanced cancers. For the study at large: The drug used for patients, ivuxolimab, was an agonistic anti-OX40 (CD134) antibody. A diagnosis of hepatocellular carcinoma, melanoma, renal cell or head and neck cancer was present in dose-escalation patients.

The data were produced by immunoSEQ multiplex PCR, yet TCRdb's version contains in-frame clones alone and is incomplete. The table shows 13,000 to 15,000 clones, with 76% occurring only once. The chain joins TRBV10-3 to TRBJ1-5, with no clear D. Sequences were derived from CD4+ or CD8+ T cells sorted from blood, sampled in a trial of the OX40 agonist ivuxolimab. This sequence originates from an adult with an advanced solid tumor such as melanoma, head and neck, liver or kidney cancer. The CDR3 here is CAISEMGNGSNQPQHF. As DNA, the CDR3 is TGTGCCATCAGTGAGATGGGGAATGGGAGCAATCAGCCCCAGCATTTT.